This T cell receptor beta chain was sequenced for a study of low-dose radiotherapy and immunotherapy resistance in tumors. Across the study: Members of Cohort 1 were treated with 0.5 Gy per fraction every 2 weeks. The prescribed total PTV dose was 6.5 Gy. On an every-two-weeks schedule, patients received intravenous nivolumab 240 mg, along with ipilimumab 1 mg/kg every six weeks.

TRAV and TRBV primers primed cDNA for both TCRalpha and TCRbeta. With a constant-region primer and a V-primer adapter, TCRs were subjected to roughly 20 PCR cycles of amplification. mRNA that had been isolated underwent amplification through in vitro transcription. MiXCR was run by TCRdb on the reads, yielding one entry per CDR3 protein. Among approximately 100,000 distinct CDR3 sequences listed, less than 25% were seen once. The time point here: after trial treatment. As to treatment: LDRT plus nivolumab, ipilimumab, low-dose cyclophosphamide and aspirin (RACIN trial). The donors, trial participants, received nivolumab, ipilimumab, aspirin, low-dose cyclophosphamide and low-dose radiotherapy. This CDR3 spans 15 amino acids. The V end lost 4 bases, the J end lost 5 bases, and 17 bases lay between the germline ends. CDR1 SGHTA and CDR2 FQGTGA come from the germline V gene. This clonotype was seen at least ten times.

This receptor was identified in a male donor with prostate cancer. The rearrangement links TRBV7-3 to TRBJ1-2, with D perhaps TRBD1 (6 bases). This material consisted of PBMCs, taken after low-dose radiotherapy plus immunotherapy. The CDR3: CASSSHRDSPYGYTF. The CDR3 DNA reads as TGTGCCAGCAGCTCCCACAGGGACTCCCCTTATGGCTACACCTTC.